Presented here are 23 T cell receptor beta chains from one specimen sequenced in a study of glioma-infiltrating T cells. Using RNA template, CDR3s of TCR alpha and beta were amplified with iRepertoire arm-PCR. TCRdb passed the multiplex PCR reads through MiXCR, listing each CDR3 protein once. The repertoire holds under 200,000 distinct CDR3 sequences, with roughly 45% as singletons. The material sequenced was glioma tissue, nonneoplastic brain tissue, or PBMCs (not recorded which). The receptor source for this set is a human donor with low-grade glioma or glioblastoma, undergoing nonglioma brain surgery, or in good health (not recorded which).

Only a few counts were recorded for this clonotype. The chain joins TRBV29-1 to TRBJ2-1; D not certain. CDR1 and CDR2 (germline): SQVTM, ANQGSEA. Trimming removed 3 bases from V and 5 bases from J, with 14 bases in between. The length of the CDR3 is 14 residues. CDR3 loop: CSVDGPGRDNEQFF. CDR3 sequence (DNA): TGCAGCGTTGACGGTCCCGGCCGGGACAATGAGCAGTTCTTC.

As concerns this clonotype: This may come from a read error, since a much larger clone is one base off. The CDR3 DNA reads as TGTGCCCGCAGTTTAGCGGGAGTTCTATACGAGCAGTACTTC. It yields the protein CARSLAGVLYEQYF. This chain connects TRBV6-9 to TRBJ2-7; TRBD2 agrees at 9 bases. CDR3 length: 14 residues. Germline V gene sequence: CDR1 MNHGY, CDR2 SVAAGI.

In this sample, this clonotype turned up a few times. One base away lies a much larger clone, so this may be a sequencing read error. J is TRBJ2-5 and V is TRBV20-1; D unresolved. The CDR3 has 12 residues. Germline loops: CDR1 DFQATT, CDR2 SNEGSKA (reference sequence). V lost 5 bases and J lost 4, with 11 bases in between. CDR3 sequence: CSAAKGSETQYF. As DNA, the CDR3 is TGCAGTGCTGCTAAGGGATCAGAGACCCAGTACTTC.

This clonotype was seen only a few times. For the CDR3, the DNA is TGTGCCAGCAGTGTACTAATGGCCCCTTCTAACTATGGCTACACCTTC. It is translated as CASSVLMAPSNYGYTF. This chain links TRBV2 with TRBJ1-2; D not certain. The CDR3 runs to 16 residues. Germline CDR1 is SNHLY and CDR2 is FYNNEI. Trimming took off 4 bases at V and 0 bases at J, with 15 bases between the two ends.

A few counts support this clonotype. CDR3 DNA sequence: TGCATCCCGGAAATGGGGACTGCGGGCGGGAGATACGAGCAGTACTTC. Protein product: CIPEMGTAGGRYEQYF. The chain joins TRBV29-1 to TRBJ2-7; 7 bases align to TRBD2. The CDR3 contains 16 residues. The germline V gene encodes CDR1 SQVTM and CDR2 ANQGSEA.

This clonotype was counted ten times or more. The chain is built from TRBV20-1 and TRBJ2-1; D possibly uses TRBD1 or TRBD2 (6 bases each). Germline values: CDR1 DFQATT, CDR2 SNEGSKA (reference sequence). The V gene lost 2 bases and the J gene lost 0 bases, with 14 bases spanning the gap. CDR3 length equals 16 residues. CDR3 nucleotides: TGCAGTGCTAGACCGGGGGCGGGAAGCTCCTACAATGAGCAGTTCTTC. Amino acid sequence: CSARPGAGSSYNEQFF.

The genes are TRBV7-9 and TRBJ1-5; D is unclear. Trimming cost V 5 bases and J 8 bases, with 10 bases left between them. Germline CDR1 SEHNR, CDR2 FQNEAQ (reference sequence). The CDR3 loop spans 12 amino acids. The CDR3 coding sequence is TGTGCCAGCAGCACAGCGGGAGAGCCCCAGCATTTT. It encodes CASSTAGEPQHF. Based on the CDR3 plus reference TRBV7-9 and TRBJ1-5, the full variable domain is DTGVSQNPRHKITKRGQNVTFRCDPISEHNRLYWYRQTLGQGPEFLTYFQNEAQLEKSRLLSDRFSAERPKGSFSTLEIQRTEQGDSAMYLCASSTAGEPQHFGDGTRLSIL.

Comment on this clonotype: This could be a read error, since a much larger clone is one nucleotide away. This chain's CDR3 is CASSPLTGDEQYF. CDR3 bases: TGTGCCAGCAGTCCTCTCACAGGGGACGAGCAGTACTTC. The rearrangement uses TRBV28 and TRBJ2-7; 7 nucleotides agree with TRBD1. This CDR3 is built from 13 residues. Germline V gene data show CDR1 as MDHEN and CDR2 as SYDVKM. The ends lost 5 bases at V and 5 bases at J; junction bases unmatched: 6.

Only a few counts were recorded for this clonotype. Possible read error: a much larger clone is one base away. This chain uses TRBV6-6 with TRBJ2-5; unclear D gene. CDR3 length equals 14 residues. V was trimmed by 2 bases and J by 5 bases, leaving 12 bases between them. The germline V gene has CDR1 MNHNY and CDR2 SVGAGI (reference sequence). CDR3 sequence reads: CASSYNSLGETQYF. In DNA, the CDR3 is TGTGCCAGCAGTTACAATAGCCTGGGGGAGACCCAGTACTTC.

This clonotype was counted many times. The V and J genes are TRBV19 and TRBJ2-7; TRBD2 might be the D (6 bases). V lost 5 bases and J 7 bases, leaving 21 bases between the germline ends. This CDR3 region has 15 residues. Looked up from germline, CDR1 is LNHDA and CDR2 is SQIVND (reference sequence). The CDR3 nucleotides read TGTGCCAGTAGTTCAAACCCGGGAGAGAGACAAGAGCAGTACTTC. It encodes CASSSNPGERQEQYF.

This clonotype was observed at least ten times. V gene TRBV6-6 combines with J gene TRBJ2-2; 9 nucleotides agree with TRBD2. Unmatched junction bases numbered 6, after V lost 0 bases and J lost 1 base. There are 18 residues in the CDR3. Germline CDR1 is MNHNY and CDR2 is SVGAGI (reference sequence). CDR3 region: CASSYSRLADVNTGELFF. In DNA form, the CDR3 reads TGTGCCAGCAGTTACTCCAGACTAGCGGATGTGAACACCGGGGAGCTGTTTTTT.

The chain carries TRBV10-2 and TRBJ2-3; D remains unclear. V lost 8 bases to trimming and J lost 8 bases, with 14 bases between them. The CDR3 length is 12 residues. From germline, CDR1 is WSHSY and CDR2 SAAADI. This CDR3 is CASGLYIGTQYF. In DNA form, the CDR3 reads TGCGCCAGCGGTCTTTATATTGGTACGCAGTATTTT.

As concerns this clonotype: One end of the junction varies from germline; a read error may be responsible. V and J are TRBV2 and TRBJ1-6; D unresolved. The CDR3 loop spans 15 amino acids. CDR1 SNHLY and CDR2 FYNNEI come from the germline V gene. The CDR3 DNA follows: TGTCCCAGCAGTGAATCCGGCAGAGAGAATTCACCCCTCCACTTT. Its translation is CPSSESGRENSPLHF.

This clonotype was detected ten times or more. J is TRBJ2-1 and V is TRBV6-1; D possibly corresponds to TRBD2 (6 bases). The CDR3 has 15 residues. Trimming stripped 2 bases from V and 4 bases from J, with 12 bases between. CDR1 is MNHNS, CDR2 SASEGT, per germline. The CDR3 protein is CASSEQDYHYNEQFF. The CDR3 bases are TGTGCCAGCAGTGAACAGGACTACCATTACAATGAGCAGTTCTTC.

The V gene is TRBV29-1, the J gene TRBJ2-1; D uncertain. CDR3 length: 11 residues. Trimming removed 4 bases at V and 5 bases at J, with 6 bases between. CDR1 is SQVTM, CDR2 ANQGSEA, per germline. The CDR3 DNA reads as TGCAGCGTTGCCCCAAACAATGAGCAGTTCTTC. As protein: CSVAPNNEQFF.

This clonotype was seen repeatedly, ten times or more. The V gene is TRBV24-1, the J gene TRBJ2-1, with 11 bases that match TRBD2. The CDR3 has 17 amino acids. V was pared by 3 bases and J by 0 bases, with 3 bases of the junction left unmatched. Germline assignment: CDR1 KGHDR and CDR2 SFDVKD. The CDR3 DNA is TGTGCCACCAGTGATCCTAGCGGGAGGACCTCCTACAATGAGCAGTTCTTC. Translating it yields CATSDPSGRTSYNEQFF.

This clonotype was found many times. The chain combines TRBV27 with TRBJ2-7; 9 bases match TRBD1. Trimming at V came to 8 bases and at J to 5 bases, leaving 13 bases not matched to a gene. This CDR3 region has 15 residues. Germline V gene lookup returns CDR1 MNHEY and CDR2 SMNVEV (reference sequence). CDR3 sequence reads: CASGDLGTGSNEQYF. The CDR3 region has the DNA TGTGCCAGCGGGGACCTCGGGACAGGGAGCAACGAGCAGTACTTC.

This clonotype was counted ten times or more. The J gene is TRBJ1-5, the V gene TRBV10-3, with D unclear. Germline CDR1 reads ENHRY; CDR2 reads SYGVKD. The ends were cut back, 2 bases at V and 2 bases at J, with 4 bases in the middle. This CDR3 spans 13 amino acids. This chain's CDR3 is CAISEAGNQPQHF. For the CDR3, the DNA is TGTGCCATCAGTGAGGCAGGCAATCAGCCCCAGCATTTT.

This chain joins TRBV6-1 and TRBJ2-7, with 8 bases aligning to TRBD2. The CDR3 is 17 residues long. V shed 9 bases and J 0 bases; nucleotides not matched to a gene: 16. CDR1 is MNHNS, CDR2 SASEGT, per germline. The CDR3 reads CARNYGVAGGSSYEQYF. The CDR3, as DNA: TGTGCCAGAAATTACGGGGTGGCGGGAGGAAGCTCCTACGAGCAGTACTTC.

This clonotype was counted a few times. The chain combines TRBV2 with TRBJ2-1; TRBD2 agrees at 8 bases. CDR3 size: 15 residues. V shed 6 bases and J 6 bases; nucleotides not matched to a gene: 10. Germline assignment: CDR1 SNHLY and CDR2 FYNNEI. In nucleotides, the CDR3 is TGTGCCAGCAGACGTCTAGCGGGCGGTGGCAATGAGCAGTTCTTC. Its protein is CASRRLAGGGNEQFF. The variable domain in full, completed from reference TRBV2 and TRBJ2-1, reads EPEVTQTPSHQVTQMGQEVILRCVPISNHLYFYWYRQILGQKVEFLVSFYNNEISEKSEIFDDQFSVERPDGSNFTLKIRSTKLEDSAMYFCASRRLAGGGNEQFFGPGTRLTVL.

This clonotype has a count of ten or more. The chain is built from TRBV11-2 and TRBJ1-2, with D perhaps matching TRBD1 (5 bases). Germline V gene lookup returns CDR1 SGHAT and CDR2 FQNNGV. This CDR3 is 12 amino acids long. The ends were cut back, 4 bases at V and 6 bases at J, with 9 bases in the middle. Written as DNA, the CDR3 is TGTGCCAGCAGCTCCCCAGGGAATGGCTACACCTTC. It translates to CASSSPGNGYTF. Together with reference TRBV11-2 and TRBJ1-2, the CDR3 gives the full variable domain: EAGVAQSPRYKIIEKRQSVAFWCNPISGHATLYWYQQILGQGPKLLIQFQNNGVVDDSQLPKDRFSAERLKGVDSTLKIQPAKLEDSAVYLCASSSPGNGYTFGSGTRLTVV.

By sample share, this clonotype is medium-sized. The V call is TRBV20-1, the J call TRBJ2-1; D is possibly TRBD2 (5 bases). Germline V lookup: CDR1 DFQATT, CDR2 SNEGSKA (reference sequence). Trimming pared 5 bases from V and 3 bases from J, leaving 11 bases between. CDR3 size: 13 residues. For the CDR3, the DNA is TGCAGTGCTTATAACCGGGACTACAATGAGCAGTTCTTC. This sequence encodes CSAYNRDYNEQFF.

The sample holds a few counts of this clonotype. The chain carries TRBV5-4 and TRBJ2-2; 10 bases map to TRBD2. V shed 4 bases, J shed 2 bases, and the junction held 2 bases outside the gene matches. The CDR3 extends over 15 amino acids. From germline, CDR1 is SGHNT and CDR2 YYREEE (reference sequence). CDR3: CASSGLADNTGELFF. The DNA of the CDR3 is TGTGCCAGCAGCGGACTAGCGGATAACACCGGGGAGCTGTTTTTT. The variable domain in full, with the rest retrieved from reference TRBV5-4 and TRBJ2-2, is ETGVTQSPTHLIKTRGQQVTLRCSSQSGHNTVSWYQQALGQGPQFIFQYYREEENGRGNFPPRFSGLQFPNYSSELNVNALELDDSALYLCASSGLADNTGELFFGEGSRLTVL.